Shown below are 20 T cell receptor beta chains from a single sample sequenced in a study of T cell responses to AZD1222 COVID-19 vaccine. Libraries were prepared by immunoSEQ multiplex PCR; TCRdb keeps only in-frame clonotypes and omits some of them. This table has 130,000 or so clones, roughly nine tenths appearing once. Here the sequenced sample was peripheral blood, taken on day 0 of AZD1222 vaccination. These TCRs come from an adult in good health.

The J gene is TRBJ1-2, the V gene TRBV11-2; 10 nucleotides align to TRBD1. V lost 4 bases to trimming and J lost 8 bases; unmatched junction nucleotides: 10. Germline CDR1 is SGHAT and CDR2 is FQNNGV. The CDR3 length is 15 residues. For the CDR3, the DNA is TGTGCCAGCAGCTCCGACAGGGGGCCTCGAGGGGGCTACACCTTC. Its translation is CASSSDRGPRGGYTF.

The V gene is TRBV7-2, the J gene TRBJ1-6; no clear D gene. Trimming pared 1 base from V and 2 bases from J, leaving 3 bases between. The CDR3 totals 14 residues. CDR1 and CDR2 (germline): SGHTA, FQGNSA. CDR3 coding DNA: TGTGCCAGCAGCTTAGGAGCCTATAATTCACCCCTCCACTTT. It translates to CASSLGAYNSPLHF.

The rearrangement joins TRBV27 to TRBJ2-7, with 10 positions matching TRBD1. The CDR3 extends over 14 amino acids. The junction had 4 bases not matched to a gene; V was cut back by 5 bases and J by 3 bases. Germline V gene sequence: CDR1 MNHEY, CDR2 SMNVEV (reference sequence). The CDR3 DNA reads TGTGCCAGCAGTCACCGGGACAGGGGCTACGAGCAGTACTTC. Translating gives CASSHRDRGYEQYF.

The chain has TRBV11-3 and TRBJ2-1, with D maybe TRBD1 (6 bases). This CDR3 is built from 13 residues. Trimming took off 4 bases at V and 8 bases at J, with 12 bases between the two ends. Germline CDR1 SGHNT, CDR2 YENEEA. CDR3 nucleotide sequence: TGTGCCAGCAGCTCGCAACAGGGTTATGAGCAGTTCTTC. Translation gives CASSSQQGYEQFF.

This clone showed up just once. V and J are TRBV18 and TRBJ2-2; no firm D call. The germline V gene encodes CDR1 KGHSH and CDR2 LQKENI. With 8 bases removed from V and 1 base from J, the gap between germline ends came to 2 bases. This CDR3 has 11 residues. The DNA of the CDR3 is TGTGCCAGCCAGAACACCGGGGAGCTGTTTTTT. It yields the protein CASQNTGELFF.

This clone has just one count. The CDR3, as DNA: TGTGCCAGCAGCCTACAGGGAGACACTGAAGCTTTCTTT. It encodes CASSLQGDTEAFF. The V and J genes are TRBV7-9 and TRBJ1-1, with a weak D call TRBD1 (6 bases). The V end lost 5 bases, the J end lost 3 bases, and 10 bases lay between the germline ends. Germline CDR1 reads SEHNR; CDR2 reads FQNEAQ (reference sequence). The CDR3 spans 13 residues.

J is TRBJ1-5 and V is TRBV7-2, with TRBD1 identical over 11 bases. Germline-derived CDR1 and CDR2 are SGHTA and FQGNSA. The CDR3 sequence is 15 residues long. V lost 3 bases and J lost 7; bases outside the gene matches: 5. Here the CDR3 reads CASSLDRGQGQPQHF. In nucleotides, the CDR3 is TGTGCCAGCAGCTTGGACAGGGGGCAGGGACAGCCCCAGCATTTT.

The rearrangement links TRBV7-9 to TRBJ2-7, with 7 bases matching TRBD1. The CDR3 is 15 amino acids. V dropped 5 bases and J dropped 0; count of bases not matched to a gene: 7. CDR1 and CDR2 (germline): SEHNR, FQNEAQ (reference sequence). The CDR3 reads CASSAGTDYSYEQYF. The CDR3 nucleotides read TGTGCCAGCAGCGCCGGGACAGACTACTCCTACGAGCAGTACTTC. Full variable domain (rest looked up from reference TRBV7-9 and TRBJ2-7): DTGVSQNPRHKITKRGQNVTFRCDPISEHNRLYWYRQTLGQGPEFLTYFQNEAQLEKSRLLSDRFSAERPKGSFSTLEIQRTEQGDSAMYLCASSAGTDYSYEQYFGPGTRLTVT.

This chain connects TRBV9 to TRBJ2-3, with D maybe TRBD2 (6 bases). V dropped 0 bases and J dropped 2 bases, with 10 bases sitting between them. Germline-derived CDR1 and CDR2 are SGDLS and YYNGEE. There are 15 residues in the CDR3. In DNA, the CDR3 is TGTGCCAGCAGCGTAGGTCTAGCGAACACAGATACGCAGTATTTT. Translating it yields CASSVGLANTDTQYF.

The genes are TRBV24-1 and TRBJ2-5; D tentatively fits TRBD1 or TRBD2 (5 bases each). The ends were cut back, 2 bases at V and 5 bases at J, with 20 bases in the middle. The CDR3 has 17 amino acids. Germline loops: CDR1 KGHDR, CDR2 SFDVKD. This CDR3 reads CATSDSRQPRTGETQYF. The DNA for the CDR3 is TGTGCCACCAGTGATTCTCGACAGCCGCGGACGGGGGAGACCCAGTACTTC.

The chain employs TRBV11-2 and TRBJ1-2; 7 bases fit TRBD1. Losses at the gene ends were 5 bases for V and 2 bases for J; bases not matched to a gene: 11. Germline V CDR1 and CDR2: SGHAT, FQNNGV. The CDR3 length is 16 residues. The CDR3 DNA sequence: TGTGCCAGCAGCCCGATCGAGGGACAGAAAAACTATGGCTACACCTTC. Encoded protein: CASSPIEGQKNYGYTF.

The chain combines TRBV28 with TRBJ1-4; D is possibly TRBD1 (5 bases). Germline V gene data show CDR1 as MDHEN and CDR2 as SYDVKM. The CDR3 sequence is 14 residues long. Between the trimmed V and J ends, which lost 2 bases and 7 bases, there was a span of 11 bases. The CDR3 DNA sequence: TGTGCCAGCAGTTTAGCGGTCACAGGTGAAAAACTGTTTTTT. This translates into CASSLAVTGEKLFF.

V is TRBV9 and J is TRBJ1-4; D ambiguous. The length of the CDR3 is 14 residues. The V gene lost 0 bases and the J gene lost 8 bases, with 11 bases spanning the gap. CDR1 is SGDLS and CDR2 is YYNGEE in the germline V gene. DNA for the CDR3: TGTGCCAGCAGCGTAGAGGGAACGGGGGAAAAACTGTTTTTT. It codes for CASSVEGTGEKLFF.

The chain uses TRBV19 and TRBJ1-3; D uncertain. V dropped 0 bases and J dropped 4 bases, with 22 bases sitting between them. Germline V gene sequence: CDR1 LNHDA, CDR2 SQIVND (reference sequence). CDR3 length equals 19 residues. Here the CDR3 DNA reads TGTGCCAGTAGTATAGATCTCGGGTATGGAAAACCGTGGGGAAACACCATATATTTT. This encodes CASSIDLGYGKPWGNTIYF.

The chain combines TRBV3-1 (or the pseudogene TRBV3-2) with TRBJ1-5; weak D call: TRBD1 (6 bases). Germline CDR1 and CDR2: LGHDT and YNNKEL (reference sequence). CDR3 length: 15 amino acids. V was trimmed by 4 bases and J by 0 bases, leaving 10 bases between them. The CDR3 reads CASSPQGRSNQPQHF. The CDR3 DNA sequence: TGTGCCAGCAGCCCCCAGGGGCGTAGCAATCAGCCCCAGCATTTT.

This rearrangement joins TRBV4-1 to TRBJ1-4; perhaps TRBD1 as D (5 bases). This CDR3 region has 14 residues. Germline V CDR1 and CDR2: MGHRA, YSYEKL. Between the trimmed V and J ends, which lost 1 base and 7 bases, there was a span of 10 bases. The DNA of the CDR3 is TGCGCCAGCAGCCAAGGCAGGGTGGGTGAAAAACTGTTTTTT. Translation gives CASSQGRVGEKLFF.

The rearrangement links TRBV29-1 to TRBJ2-7, with D perhaps TRBD2 (5 bases). Trimming took 2 bases from V and 5 from J, leaving 10 bases between them. The CDR3 loop spans 12 amino acids. CDR1 is SQVTM and CDR2 is ANQGSEA in the germline V gene. CDR3 loop: CSVESGYNEQYF. In DNA form, the CDR3 reads TGCAGCGTTGAATCGGGGTACAACGAGCAGTACTTC.

The chain couples TRBV7-2 to TRBJ1-5; 9 positions match TRBD1. The CDR3 totals 17 residues. The V gene's germline CDR1 is SGHTA and CDR2 FQGNSA. With V trimmed by 3 bases and J by 3 bases, 9 bases remained unmatched. CDR3 coding DNA: TGTGCCAGCAGCTTCCCCGGGACAGGGCGGTTCAATCAGCCCCAGCATTTT. Amino acid sequence: CASSFPGTGRFNQPQHF. The full variable domain, its missing parts supplied by reference TRBV7-2 and TRBJ1-5, is GAGVSQSPSNKVTEKGKDVELRCDPISGHTALYWYRQSLGQGLEFLIYFQGNSAPDKSGLPSDRFSAERTGGSVSTLTIQRTQQEDSAVYLCASSFPGTGRFNQPQHFGDGTRLSIL.

The chain recombines TRBV4-3 with TRBJ2-5, with D perhaps TRBD2 (6 bases). The CDR3 contains 16 residues. Germline CDR1 reads LGHNA; CDR2 reads YSLEER. The V end was cut by 0 bases, the J end by 3 bases, with 14 bases between. This chain's CDR3 is CASSQDRPGGEETQYF. The CDR3 DNA sequence: TGCGCCAGCAGCCAAGATCGGCCAGGCGGGGAAGAGACCCAGTACTTC.

The chain uses TRBV19 and TRBJ2-3, with TRBD2 matching 10 bases. In germline, CDR1 is LNHDA, CDR2 SQIVND (reference sequence). The length of the CDR3 is 15 residues. The J segment lost 7 bases and the V segment lost 10 bases, leaving 14 bases of the junction unmatched. CDR3 in amino acids: CATGLAETPEHTQYF. The CDR3 nucleotides read TGTGCCACAGGACTAGCGGAAACCCCAGAACATACGCAGTATTTT.